Listed below are T cell receptor beta chains from one sample, sequenced in a study of STAT3 mutations in large granular lymphocyte leukemia. Sequenced by immunoSEQ multiplex PCR; TCRdb stores in-frame clones only, minus some. Among approximately 29,000 clones listed, 75% to 90% were seen once. The source material was peripheral blood mononuclear cells. The source is a man aged 55 to 70 with T-cell large granular lymphocyte leukemia. Some clones in this sample may be carry-over from other donors' samples. Both conserved end residues are part of each CDR3. A D gene is named only where the DNA matches it firmly. Some rows mark clone size as missing; the rest say once, few, many or name a class of expanded clone.

>TRBJ2-4|.|TRBV5-4|.
CASSLKTGNIQYF
TGTGCCAGCAGCTTGAAGACTGGGAACATTCAGTACTTC
>TRBJ2-3|.|TRBV11-2|.
CASSLVTYTDTQYF
TGTGCCAGCAGCTTAGTGACCTATACAGATACGCAGTATTTT
>TRBJ2-5|.|TRBV4-1|TRBD2
CASSHTSGRGKTEQYF
TGCGCCAGCAGCCACACTAGCGGGAGGGGTAAAACTGAGCAGTACTTC
>TRBJ1-4|.|TRBV6-6|.
CASSYSVGEKLFF
TGTGCCAGCAGTTACTCGGTTGGTGAAAAACTGTTTTTT
>TRBJ2-1|once|TRBV7-6|.
CASSLGAANEQFF
TGTGCCAGCAGCTTAGGTGCGGCGAATGAGCAGTTCTTC
>TRBJ1-3|.|TRBV6-5|.
CASSVTPGNTIYF
TGTGCCAGCAGTGTTACTCCGGGAAACACCATATATTTT
>TRBJ2-5|.|TRBV5-1|TRBD1
CASSPTTGWETQYF
TGCGCCAGCAGCCCAACGACAGGGTGGGAGACCCAGTACTTC
>TRBJ1-3|.|TRBV7-2|TRBD1
CASSPRTGSRDTIYF
TGTGCCAGCAGCCCCCGGACAGGGTCAAGAGACACCATATATTTT
>TRBJ1-6|.|TRBV5-1|.
CASSQAGADYNSPLHF
TGCGCCAGCAGCCAGGCAGGGGCCGACTATAATTCACCCCTCCACTTT
>TRBJ2-7|.|TRBV6-6|.
CASTPGTQYEQYF
TGTGCCAGCACCCCCGGGACACAGTACGAGCAGTACTTC
>TRBJ2-3|.|TRBV7-9|.
CASSLAFPAGDTQYF
TGTGCCAGCAGCTTAGCATTCCCCGCGGGGGATACGCAGTATTTT
>TRBJ2-7|.|TRBV14|TRBD2
CASAKGSGVRGNEQYF
TGTGCCAGCGCGAAAGGGAGCGGGGTAAGGGGAAACGAGCAGTACTTC
>TRBJ1-1|few|TRBV30|TRBD1
CAYHRGMNTEAFF
TGTGCCTATCACAGGGGTATGAACACTGAAGCTTTCTTT
>TRBJ2-7|.|TRBV27|TRBD2
CASSFSAGGPGYEQYF
TGTGCCAGCAGTTTCTCAGCGGGAGGGCCAGGATACGAGCAGTACTTC
>TRBJ1-6|.|TRBV7-8|.
CASSFPGAGPNSPLHF
TGTGCCAGCAGCTTTCCCGGTGCGGGACCGAATTCACCCCTCCACTTT
>TRBJ1-4|few|TRBV18|.
CASSVGLSEKLFF
TGTGCCAGCTCAGTGGGGCTTAGTGAAAAACTGTTTTTT
>TRBJ2-7|.|TRBV2|TRBD2
CASRYLAGGYEQYF
TGTGCCAGCAGGTACCTAGCGGGAGGCTACGAGCAGTACTTC
>TRBJ1-2|.|TRBV7-2|TRBD1
CASSLETGVGYTF
TGTGCCAGCAGCTTAGAGACAGGGGTGGGCTACACCTTC
>TRBJ2-7|.|TRBV30|.
CATWGPGTTYEQYF
TGTGCCACCTGGGGCCCAGGAACAACCTACGAGCAGTACTTC
>TRBJ1-2|.|TRBV18|TRBD1
CASSTETGGAFNGYTF
TGTGCCAGCTCAACAGAAACAGGGGGCGCATTCAATGGCTACACCTTC
>TRBJ1-1|.|TRBV5-1|.
CASEIRASSGTEAFF
TGCGCCAGCGAAATAAGGGCCTCATCGGGCACTGAAGCTTTCTTT
>TRBJ2-2|.|TRBV5-4|TRBD2
CASSGGASGGTGELFF
TGTGCCAGCAGCGGCGGGGCTAGCGGGGGTACCGGGGAGCTGTTTTTT
>TRBJ2-2|.|TRBV18|.
CASSPELLGQPNTGELFF
TGTGCCAGCTCACCCGAACTTCTAGGCCAACCGAACACCGGGGAGCTGTTTTTT
>TRBJ2-6|.|TRBV5-1|.
CASSLALGAGANVLTF
TGCGCCAGCAGCTTGGCGTTGGGGGCTGGGGCCAACGTCCTGACTTTC
>TRBJ2-5|.|TRBV2|.
CASISTGETQYF
TGTGCCAGCATCTCAACCGGAGAGACCCAGTACTTC
>TRBJ2-7|.|TRBV12-5|.
CASGLESYEQYF
TGTGCTAGTGGTTTGGAGTCCTACGAGCAGTACTTC
>TRBJ2-7|.|TRBV7-8|TRBD2
CASSFSSGTGAEQYF
TGTGCCAGCAGCTTTTCTAGCGGGACGGGGGCCGAGCAGTACTTC
>TRBJ1-5|once|TRBV21-1|.
CASSKKSEPGRGNQPQHF
TGTGCCAGCAGCAAAAAGAGCGAGCCGGGCAGGGGGAATCAGCCCCAGCATTTT
>TRBJ1-6|.|TRBV5-4|.
CASSLEGSDASPLHF
TGTGCCAGCAGCTTGGAAGGGTCGGACGCTTCACCCCTCCACTTT